The clone carrying this TCR beta chain was detected a few times. As yet, its antigen is unknown. The data stem from a study of T cell responses to AZD1222 COVID-19 vaccine. Overall study results and limits: An increase in Spike-specific TCR breadth and depth was observed after two AZD1222 doses.

Pooling was applied to second doses at about 4 or about 12 weeks. Assay: immunoSEQ multiplex PCR; the TCRdb copy retains only in-frame clones and omits some. The sample lists about 130,000 clones; around 90% were seen once. This CDR3 is 13 amino acids long. Germline CDR1 SGHAT, CDR2 FQNNGV. V shed 5 bases, J shed 7 bases, and the junction held 4 bases outside the gene matches. The TCR comes from an adult who received the AZD1222 COVID-19 vaccine. Source: peripheral blood, taken 28 days after the second AZD1222 dose. This sequence joins TRBV11-2 and TRBJ1-4; 7 bases are shared with TRBD1. CDR3 loop: CASSTRDSEKLFF. The CDR3 DNA sequence: TGTGCCAGCAGCACCCGGGACAGTGAAAAACTGTTTTTT.